Listed below are T cell receptor beta chains from one sample, sequenced in a study of cytomegalovirus exposure and HLA in healthy donors. Sequencing used immunoSEQ multiplex PCR; TCRdb keeps in-frame clones, though not all of them. The data contain 150,000 to 200,000 clones, around 80% of them singletons. The sequenced sample was PBMCs. These receptors were obtained from a woman in her thirties or forties in good health and CMV-seronegative. CDR3s include the opening cysteine and the closing phenylalanine or tryptophan. D genes are given only for firm matches. Size values are once, few and many counts, or a class for expanded clones, and some rows have none.

DNA,CDR3,size,J,D,V
TGTGCCAGCAGTACCGGCCGGCGGGGGAACACTGAAGCTTTCTTT,CASSTGRRGNTEAFF,-,TRBJ1-1,-,TRBV28
TGTGCCAGCGCCGAGGACAGGGAGAACACCGGGGAGCTGTTTTTT,CASAEDRENTGELFF,-,TRBJ2-2,-,TRBV21-1
TGTGCCATCGGGGGGACGGATTACAATGAGCAGTTCTTC,CAIGGTDYNEQFF,-,TRBJ2-1,-,TRBV10-3
TGTGCCAGCAGCCCCTTCTCCGGACAGCACCATGGCTACACCTTC,CASSPFSGQHHGYTF,-,TRBJ1-2,-,TRBV11-2
TGTGCCTGGAGCTCGGGATCGTGCTACACCTTC,CAWSSGSCYTF,-,TRBJ1-2,-,TRBV30
TGTGCCAGCAGCCGTGAACAGGGATTCGCGCAGTATTTT,CASSREQGFAQYF,-,TRBJ2-3,-,TRBV14
TGTGCCAGCAGCCCCCTTTGGACTAGCGGGGGGCTCCAAGAGACCCAGTACTTC,CASSPLWTSGGLQETQYF,-,TRBJ2-5,TRBD2,TRBV4-2
TGTGCCAGCAGTGATCGGCTAGCGGGAGGCGGAGAGACCCAGTACTTC,CASSDRLAGGGETQYF,-,TRBJ2-5,TRBD2,TRBV2
TGTGCCAGCAGCTCAAATCGGGGGACAGATACGCAGTATTTT,CASSSNRGTDTQYF,-,TRBJ2-3,-,TRBV7-8
TGTGCCAGCAGCCACGGGACAGCTAACCTCGGAAACAGTCAGTACTTC,CASSHGTANLGNSQYF,-,TRBJ2-4,TRBD1,TRBV4-2
TGTGCCAGCAGGAAAGACAGGGCTAACTATGGCTACACCTTC,CASRKDRANYGYTF,-,TRBJ1-2,TRBD1,TRBV6-5
TGTGCCAGTTTTCCCTTTCCGGGACAGGCGACCGGGGAGCTGTTTTTT,CASFPFPGQATGELFF,-,TRBJ2-2,TRBD1,TRBV19
TGTGCCACCAGCACCTACGGGGGGCTTGGCTACACCTTC,CATSTYGGLGYTF,-,TRBJ1-2,-,TRBV15
TGCGCCAGCACCTCTTGGGACACAGGGCCACAAGAGACCCAGTACTTC,CASTSWDTGPQETQYF,once,TRBJ2-5,-,TRBV5-1
TGTGCCAGCAGTCGCTTACAGGGCTCCGGGACAAGCCCTAGCACAGATACGCAGTATTTT,CASSRLQGSGTSPSTDTQYF,-,TRBJ2-3,-,TRBV2
TGTGCCAGCAGAGACAGGGGTGGGGGTACTGAAGCTTTCTTT,CASRDRGGGTEAFF,-,TRBJ1-1,TRBD1,TRBV28
TGTGCCAGCAGCTTAGTTCTTCCAGGGAATGAGCAGTTCTTC,CASSLVLPGNEQFF,-,TRBJ2-1,-,TRBV7-9
TGTGCCAGTAGTCGGGATTGGGCCCCGGGAACTAATGAAAAACTGTTTTTT,CASSRDWAPGTNEKLFF,-,TRBJ1-4,-,TRBV19
TGTGCCAGCAGTTTGGGGGGGAGCCAAGAGACCCAGTACTTC,CASSLGGSQETQYF,few,TRBJ2-5,TRBD2,TRBV28
TGTGCCAGCAGTACCCAACAGACAGGGACTAATGAAAAACTGTTTTTT,CASSTQQTGTNEKLFF,-,TRBJ1-4,TRBD1,TRBV28
TGTGCCAGCAGCTTAGAGGGGGGGTCACCCCTCCACTTT,CASSLEGGSPLHF,few,TRBJ1-6,-,TRBV7-9
TGTGCCAGCAGTTACTCGGGGCAGGGGACTTCACCCCTCCACTTT,CASSYSGQGTSPLHF,-,TRBJ1-6,-,TRBV6-5
TGTGCCAGCAGTGAGGGGCGGAACACTGAAGCTTTCTTT,CASSEGRNTEAFF,-,TRBJ1-1,-,TRBV6-1
TGTGCCAGTCGACGAACCGGGACAGGAGCTTTCTTT,CASRRTGTGAFF,once,TRBJ1-1,TRBD1,TRBV6-5
TGTGCTAGCAGCAGCGGACAGGGTAGCGCAGATACGCAGTATTTT,CASSSGQGSADTQYF,-,TRBJ2-3,TRBD1,TRBV7-7
TGTGCCAGCAGTGAATTTGGGGGGGTCGGAAATGGCTACACCTTC,CASSEFGGVGNGYTF,-,TRBJ1-2,-,TRBV2
TGCGCCAGCAGGTCGAGGGACAGCGTCTCTGGAAACACCATATATTTT,CASRSRDSVSGNTIYF,-,TRBJ1-3,TRBD1,TRBV23-1
TGTGCCAGCAGCTTGGCCTTGGGACTTCATAATTCACCCCTCCACTTT,CASSLALGLHNSPLHF,-,TRBJ1-6,-,TRBV5-8
TGCGCCAGCAGTTGGGAGGGAGGGCCGGGTGAGCAGTTCTTC,CASSWEGGPGEQFF,few,TRBJ2-1,TRBD2,TRBV5-1
TGTGCCAGCAGCCCTGGGGGGGGGTTTGAAGCTTTCTTT,CASSPGGGFEAFF,once,TRBJ1-1,-,TRBV11-3
TGTGCCAGCAGCTTAGGGACAGGTTTCTCCTACGAGCAGTACTTC,CASSLGTGFSYEQYF,once,TRBJ2-7,TRBD1,TRBV7-8
TGCGCCAGCAGCCAATCGACGGCGGATAATTCACCCCTCCACTTT,CASSQSTADNSPLHF,-,TRBJ1-6,-,TRBV4-3
TGTGCCAGCGCGAGGGCAGCCGACTCCAATGAGCAGTTCTTC,CASARAADSNEQFF,-,TRBJ2-1,-,TRBV9
TGTGCCAGCTCACCACCCCAGGGTCCCTACGAGCAGTACTTC,CASSPPQGPYEQYF,-,TRBJ2-7,-,TRBV18
TGTGCCAGCTCACTGACAGATTTCTCTGGAAACACCATATATTTT,CASSLTDFSGNTIYF,-,TRBJ1-3,-,TRBV18
TGTGCCAGCAGTCCAGGGGGCGCCATAGAGACCCAGTACTTC,CASSPGGAIETQYF,-,TRBJ2-5,TRBD1,TRBV6-6
TGTGCCAGCAGCTTCGGAGGTGCGGGGGAAAAACTGTTTTTT,CASSFGGAGEKLFF,-,TRBJ1-4,-,TRBV7-2
TGTGCCAGCACCCCAGGCTGGGGGACTAGCCCCGTCTTC,CASTPGWGTSPVF,-,TRBJ2-1,TRBD2,TRBV7-2
TGTGCCAGCAGCTTGGCCGAGGGAACCAACTACGAGCAGTACTTC,CASSLAEGTNYEQYF,-,TRBJ2-7,-,TRBV5-5
TGTGCCAGCAGCTTAGTCGACAGCCTTAACACTGAAGCTTTCTTT,CASSLVDSLNTEAFF,-,TRBJ1-1,-,TRBV7-9
TGTGCCAGCAGTTTCGGAACAGGGCCCACCTACGAGCAGTACTTC,CASSFGTGPTYEQYF,-,TRBJ2-7,-,TRBV27